Given below is one T cell receptor beta chain in context. In the original workflow: Scientists estimated how many nucleated cells there were by amplifying reference gene primers. Libraries were prepared by immunoSEQ multiplex PCR; TCRdb keeps only in-frame clonotypes and omits some of them. V and J calls and clone size are given by that table; D and trimming were obtained from the DNA. The repertoire holds 100,000 to 150,000 clones, with about 81% as singletons. V was trimmed by 1 base and J by 4 bases, leaving 10 bases between them. CDR1 and CDR2 from the germline V gene are SGDLS and YYNGEE. CDR3 length: 14 amino acids. These data come from a study of blood T cell repertoires in COVID-19. Study information: The United States, Italy and Spain supplied acute and convalescent COVID-19 samples. Sources were T cells, B-cell-depleted T cells, or PBMCs; the material itself was cDNA or gDNA.

The receptor was derived from a woman aged 45-59 years with acute or convalescent COVID-19. The chain uses TRBV9 and TRBJ2-3; D call uncertain. Sequencing was done on a sample of peripheral blood. CDR3 amino acids: CASSVQLAPDTQYF. CDR3 nucleotides: TGTGCCAGCAGCGTACAATTAGCCCCAGATACGCAGTATTTT.